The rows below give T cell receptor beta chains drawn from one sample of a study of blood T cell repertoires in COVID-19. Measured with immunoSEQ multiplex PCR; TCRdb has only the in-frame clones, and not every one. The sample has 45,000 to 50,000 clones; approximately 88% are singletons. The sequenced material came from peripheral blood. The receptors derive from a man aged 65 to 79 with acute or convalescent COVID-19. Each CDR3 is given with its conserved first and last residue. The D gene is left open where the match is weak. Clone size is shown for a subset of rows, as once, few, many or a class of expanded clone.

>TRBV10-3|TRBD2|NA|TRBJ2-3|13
CAIRDYEADTQYF
TGTGCCATCCGGGACTACGAGGCAGATACGCAGTATTTT
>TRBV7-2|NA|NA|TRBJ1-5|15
CASSRGRSGNQPQHF
TGTGCCAGCAGCAGGGGCCGTTCCGGCAATCAGCCCCAGCATTTT
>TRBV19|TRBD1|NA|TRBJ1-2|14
CASSLQGLDYGYTF
TGTGCCAGTAGTCTACAGGGGTTGGACTATGGCTACACCTTC
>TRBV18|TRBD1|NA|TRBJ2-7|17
CASSPLSPGQGMYEQYF
TGTGCCAGCTCACCACTTAGCCCCGGACAGGGTATGTACGAGCAGTACTTC
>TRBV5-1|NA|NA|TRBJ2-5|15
CASSLARTSEETQYF
TGCGCCAGCAGCTTGGCCAGGACTTCTGAGGAGACCCAGTACTTC
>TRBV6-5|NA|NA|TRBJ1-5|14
CASSQGSGNQPQHF
TGTGCCAGCAGCCAGGGGTCGGGTAATCAGCCCCAGCATTTT
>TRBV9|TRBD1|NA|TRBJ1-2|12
CASNSGGLGYTF
TGTGCCAGCAACTCAGGGGGCCTAGGCTACACCTTC
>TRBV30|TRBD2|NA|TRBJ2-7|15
CAWSQGLAGAYEQYF
TGTGCCTGGAGTCAGGGACTAGCGGGAGCCTACGAGCAGTACTTC
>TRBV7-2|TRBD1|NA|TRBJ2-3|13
CASSRQGADTQYF
TGTGCCAGCAGCCGACAGGGGGCAGATACGCAGTATTTT
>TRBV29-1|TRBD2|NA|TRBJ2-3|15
CSVGGSGGMTDTQYF
TGCAGCGTTGGTGGTAGCGGGGGGATGACAGATACGCAGTATTTT
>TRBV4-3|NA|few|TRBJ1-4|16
CASSPESGSINEKLFF
TGCGCCAGCAGCCCTGAGTCAGGTTCTATTAATGAAAAACTGTTTTTT
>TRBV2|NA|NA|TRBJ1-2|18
CASSPGGSAALANYGYTF
TGTGCCAGCAGCCCCGGAGGATCCGCGGCTTTAGCTAACTATGGCTACACCTTC
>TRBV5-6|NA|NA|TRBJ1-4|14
CASSFRGNDEKLFF
TGTGCCAGCAGCTTCAGGGGTAACGATGAAAAACTGTTTTTT
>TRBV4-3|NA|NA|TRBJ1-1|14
CASSQDILVTEAFF
TGCGCCAGCAGCCAAGATATTCTCGTCACTGAAGCTTTCTTT
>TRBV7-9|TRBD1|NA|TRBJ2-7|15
CASSLAKDRSYEQYF
TGTGCCAGCAGCTTAGCGAAGGACAGGAGCTACGAGCAGTACTTC
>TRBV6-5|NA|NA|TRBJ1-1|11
CATTRGGEAFF
TGTGCCACCACACGGGGGGGTGAAGCTTTCTTT
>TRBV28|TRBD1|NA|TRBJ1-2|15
CASSPGTGESYGYTF
TGTGCCAGCAGTCCGGGCACAGGGGAGTCGTATGGCTACACCTTC
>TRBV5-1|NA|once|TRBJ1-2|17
CASSLRDGGLTNYGYTF
TGCGCCAGCAGCTTGAGGGACGGGGGTCTGACTAACTATGGCTACACCTTC
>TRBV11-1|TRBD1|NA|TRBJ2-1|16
CASSSGAGQGLNEQFF
TGTGCCAGCAGCTCGGGGGCCGGACAGGGGTTGAATGAGCAGTTCTTC
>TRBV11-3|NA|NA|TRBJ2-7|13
CASSLGGLNEQYF
TGTGCCAGCAGCTTAGGAGGGCTAAACGAGCAGTACTTC
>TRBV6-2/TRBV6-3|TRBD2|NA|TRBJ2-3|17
CASSYVGLAGVTDTQYF
TGTGCCAGCAGTTACGTAGGCCTAGCGGGAGTGACAGATACGCAGTATTTT
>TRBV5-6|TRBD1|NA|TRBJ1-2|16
CASSSEGTGGGYGYTF
TGTGCCAGCAGCTCGGAGGGGACAGGGGGCGGCTATGGCTACACCTTC
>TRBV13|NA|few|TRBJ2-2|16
CASSPPRLTGTGELFF
TGTGCCAGCAGCCCCCCCAGGCTGACCGGCACCGGGGAGCTGTTTTTT
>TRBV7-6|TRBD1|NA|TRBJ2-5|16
CASSLFGQGAQETQYF
TGTGCCAGCAGCTTATTCGGACAGGGGGCTCAAGAGACCCAGTACTTC
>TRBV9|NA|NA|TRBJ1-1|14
CASSTTLRNTEAFF
TGTGCCAGCAGCACGACTCTGAGAAACACTGAAGCTTTCTTT
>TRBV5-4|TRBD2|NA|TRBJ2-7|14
CASRRGTSTYEQYF
TGTGCCAGCAGGAGAGGGACTAGTACCTACGAGCAGTACTTC
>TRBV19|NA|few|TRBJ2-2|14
CASTRQGGAGELFF
TGTGCCAGTACGAGGCAGGGTGGTGCCGGGGAGCTGTTTTTT
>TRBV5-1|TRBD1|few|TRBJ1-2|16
CASSLGDRAPSEGYTF
TGCGCCAGCAGCTTGGGGGACAGGGCCCCATCGGAGGGCTACACCTTC
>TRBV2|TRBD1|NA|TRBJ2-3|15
CASSRLGQGGDTQYF
TGTGCCAGCAGTCGACTGGGACAGGGTGGAGATACGCAGTATTTT
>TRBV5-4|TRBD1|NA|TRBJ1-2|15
CASSLERQGDYGYTF
TGTGCCAGCAGCTTGGAAAGACAGGGGGATTATGGCTACACCTTC
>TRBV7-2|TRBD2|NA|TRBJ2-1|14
CASSLMRENNEQFF
TGTGCCAGCAGCTTAATGCGGGAGAACAATGAGCAGTTCTTC
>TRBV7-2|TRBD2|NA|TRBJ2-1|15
CASSFSGRVYNEQFF
TGTGCCAGCAGCTTTAGCGGGAGGGTCTACAATGAGCAGTTCTTC
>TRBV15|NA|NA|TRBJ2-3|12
CATSSRVRVLYF
TGTGCCACCAGCAGTCGGGTGAGAGTGCTATATTTT
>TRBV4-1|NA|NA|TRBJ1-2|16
CASSQPVQGSEVGYTF
TGCGCCAGCAGCCAACCTGTACAGGGTTCGGAGGTTGGCTACACCTTC
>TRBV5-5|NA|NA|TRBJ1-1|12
CASSLGASEAFF
TGTGCCAGCAGCTTGGGAGCATCTGAAGCTTTCTTT
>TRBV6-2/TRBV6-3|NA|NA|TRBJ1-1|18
CASSYGGKGRNMNTEAFF
TGTGCCAGCAGTTACGGGGGGAAAGGACGGAACATGAACACTGAAGCTTTCTTT
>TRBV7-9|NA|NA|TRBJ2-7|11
CASSFFDEQYF
TGTGCCAGCAGCTTTTTCGACGAGCAGTACTTC
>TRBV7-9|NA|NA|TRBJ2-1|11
CASSFGVEQFF
TGTGCCAGCAGCTTCGGAGTTGAGCAGTTCTTC
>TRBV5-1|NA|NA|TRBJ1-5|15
CASKFRGYSNQPQHF
TGCGCCAGCAAGTTCCGGGGTTATAGCAATCAGCCCCAGCATTTT
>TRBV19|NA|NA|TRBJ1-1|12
CASSIFDTEAFF
TGTGCCAGTAGTATATTCGACACTGAAGCTTTCTTT
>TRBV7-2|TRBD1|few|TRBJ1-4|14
CASSLDNAGQTTSF
TGTGCCAGCAGCTTAGATAATGCGGGACAGACAACCTCTTTT
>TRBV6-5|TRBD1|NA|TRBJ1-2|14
CASSSDRERGSYTF
TGTGCCAGCAGTTCCGACAGGGAGAGGGGGAGCTACACCTTC
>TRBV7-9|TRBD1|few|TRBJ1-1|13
CASSATGWTEAFF
TGTGCCAGCAGCGCGACAGGGTGGACTGAAGCTTTCTTT
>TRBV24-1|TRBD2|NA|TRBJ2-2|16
CATSDSRLASTGELFF
TGTGCCACCAGTGATTCCCGACTAGCTAGCACCGGGGAGCTGTTTTTT
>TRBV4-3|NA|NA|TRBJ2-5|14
CASSQDPRGETQYF
TGCGCCAGCAGCCAAGATCCGAGGGGGGAGACCCAGTACTTC
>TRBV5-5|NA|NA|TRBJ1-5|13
CASSSNRDQPQHF
TGTGCCAGCAGCTCTAATAGAGATCAGCCCCAGCATTTT
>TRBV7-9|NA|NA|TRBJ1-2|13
CASSFIQGRGYTF
TGTGCCAGCAGCTTTATTCAGGGGAGAGGCTACACCTTC
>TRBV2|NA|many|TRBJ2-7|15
CASSAPSVGFGEQYF
TGTGCCAGCAGCGCACCCTCAGTCGGGTTCGGCGAGCAGTACTTC
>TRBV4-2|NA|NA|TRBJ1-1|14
CASSQDSAREEAFF
TGTGCCAGCAGCCAAGATTCTGCCAGGGAAGAAGCTTTCTTT
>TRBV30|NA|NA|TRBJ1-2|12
CAWSHGSYGYTF
TGTGCCTGGAGCCACGGGAGCTATGGCTACACCTTC